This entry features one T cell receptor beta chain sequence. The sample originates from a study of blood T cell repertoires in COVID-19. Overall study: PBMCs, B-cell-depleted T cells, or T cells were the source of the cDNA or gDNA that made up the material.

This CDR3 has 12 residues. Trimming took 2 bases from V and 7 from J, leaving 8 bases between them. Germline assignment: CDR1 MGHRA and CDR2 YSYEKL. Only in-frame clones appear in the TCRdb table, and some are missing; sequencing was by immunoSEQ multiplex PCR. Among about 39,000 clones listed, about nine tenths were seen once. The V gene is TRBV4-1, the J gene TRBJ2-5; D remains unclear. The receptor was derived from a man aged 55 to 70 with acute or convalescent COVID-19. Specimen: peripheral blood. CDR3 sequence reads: CASSQSARTQYF. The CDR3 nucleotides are TGCGCCAGCAGCCAAAGCGCAAGGACCCAGTACTTC.